This entry describes one T cell receptor beta chain. The PCR used 60 Vbeta and 13 Jbeta primers. Repertoires were generated with immunoSEQ multiplex PCR, while TCRdb's copy carries only in-frame clones and drops some. The sample includes roughly 70,000 clones, around 70% seen only once; the top ten take over 9.5%. The data derive from a study of cytomegalovirus exposure and HLA in healthy donors. The CDR3 is 14 amino acids. CDR1 is KGHSH and CDR2 is LQKENI in the germline V gene. The V gene end was trimmed by 4 bases and the J gene end by 0 bases; junction bases not matched to a gene: 2. Sequenced input: PBMCs. The sequence was collected from a human donor in good health. The rearrangement uses TRBV18 and TRBJ1-2; the match to TRBD1 covers 7 bases. The CDR3 bases are TGTGCCAGCTCACGGGACAGAGCTAACTATGGCTACACCTTC. The encoded protein is CASSRDRANYGYTF.